These 2 T cell receptor beta chains were sequenced from one sample in a study of naive and memory T cell subsets (dated by TCRdb to about 2017). On the study overall, not on this receptor specifically: A few larger clonotypes were found in naive repertoires, especially CD8, and these larger clonotypes were possibly memory cells re-expressing CD45RA.

These receptors are not linked to any known antigen. Library creation used UMI-ligation and nested PCR. Sequenced on an Illumina MiSeq. The beta constant-region primer consisted of an equimolar mixture of two oligonucleotides that together covered TRBC1 and TRBC2. The ligated cDNA went through four rounds of PCR with nested alpha and beta constant-region primers together with the SP2 primer. The raw public data were reprocessed by TCRdb itself: fastp quality trimming at Q25, MiXCR clonotype calling, in-frame beta chains only. CDR3 protein sequences are deduplicated, and each keeps its most common genes and DNA. In this sample the table shows over 110,000 distinct CDR3 sequences, approximately 21% of which occur a single time. The biggest ten clones account for about 0.57% of the sample. Sequencing was done on a sample of naive CD8+ T cells from blood. The label giving this sample's cell subset or site can be read as: naive T cells, CD45RA high CD27+. Every receptor here comes from a human donor in good health.

The rearrangement links TRBV6-5 to TRBJ2-2, with no clear D. The CDR3 spans 14 residues. The ends were cut back, 8 bases at V and 0 bases at J, with 10 bases in the middle. Per the germline V gene, CDR1 is MNHEY and CDR2 is SVGAGI. The CDR3 nucleotides read TGTGCCAGCCAAGAGTCATCGAACACCGGGGAGCTGTTTTTT. Protein product: CASQESSNTGELFF.

The genes are TRBV15 and TRBJ2-7; D may be TRBD2 (5 bases). Deletions cut 3 bases from V and 9 bases from J, with 12 bases between. The CDR3 contains 12 residues. Looked up from germline, CDR1 is LNHNV and CDR2 is YYDKDF (reference sequence). The CDR3, as DNA: TGTGCCACCAGCAGTGAGGGTCCGTGGCAGTACTTC. Translated: CATSSEGPWQYF.